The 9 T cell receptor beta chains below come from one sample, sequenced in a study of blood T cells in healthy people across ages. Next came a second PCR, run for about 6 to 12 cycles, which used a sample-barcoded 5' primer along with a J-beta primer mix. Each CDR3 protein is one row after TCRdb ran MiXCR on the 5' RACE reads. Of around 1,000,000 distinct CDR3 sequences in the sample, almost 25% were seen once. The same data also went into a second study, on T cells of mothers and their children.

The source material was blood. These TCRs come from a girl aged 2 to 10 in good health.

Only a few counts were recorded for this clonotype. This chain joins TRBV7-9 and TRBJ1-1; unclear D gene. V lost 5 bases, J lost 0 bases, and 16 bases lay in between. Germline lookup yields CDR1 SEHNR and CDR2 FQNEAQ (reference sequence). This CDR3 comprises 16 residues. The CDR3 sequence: CASSPVLWSLNTEAFF. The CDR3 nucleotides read TGTGCCAGCAGCCCCGTTCTGTGGTCCCTGAACACTGAAGCTTTCTTT.

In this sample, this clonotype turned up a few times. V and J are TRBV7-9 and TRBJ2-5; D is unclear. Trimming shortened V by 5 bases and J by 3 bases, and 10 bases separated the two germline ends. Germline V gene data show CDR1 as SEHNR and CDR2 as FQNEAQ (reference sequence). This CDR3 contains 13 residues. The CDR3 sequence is CASSTYQEETQYF. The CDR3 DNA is TGTGCCAGCAGCACGTATCAGGAAGAGACCCAGTACTTC.

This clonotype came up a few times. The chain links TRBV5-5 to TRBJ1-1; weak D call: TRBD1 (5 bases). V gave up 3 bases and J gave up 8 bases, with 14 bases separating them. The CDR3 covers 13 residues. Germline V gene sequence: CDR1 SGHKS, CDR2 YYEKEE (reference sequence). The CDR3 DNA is TGTGCCAGCAGCTCGCGAGCGGGACGAGAAGCTTTCTTT. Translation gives CASSSRAGREAFF.

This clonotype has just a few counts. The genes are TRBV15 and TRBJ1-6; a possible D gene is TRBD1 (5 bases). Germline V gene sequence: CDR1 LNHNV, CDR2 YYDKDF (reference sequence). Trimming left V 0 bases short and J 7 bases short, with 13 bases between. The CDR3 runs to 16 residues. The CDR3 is CATSREPSGPNSPLHF. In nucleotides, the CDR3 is TGTGCCACCAGCAGAGAGCCCTCGGGGCCGAATTCACCCCTCCACTTT. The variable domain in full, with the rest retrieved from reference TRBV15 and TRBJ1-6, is DAMVIQNPRYQVTQFGKPVTLSCSQTLNHNVMYWYQQKSSQAPKLLFHYYDKDFNNEADTPDNFQSRRPNTSFCFLDIRSPGLGDTAMYLCATSREPSGPNSPLHFGNGTRLTVT.

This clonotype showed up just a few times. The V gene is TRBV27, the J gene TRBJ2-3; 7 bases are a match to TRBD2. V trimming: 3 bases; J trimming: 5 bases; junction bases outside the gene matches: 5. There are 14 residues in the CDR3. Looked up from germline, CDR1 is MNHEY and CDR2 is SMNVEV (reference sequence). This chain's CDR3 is CASSFRIAGDTQYF. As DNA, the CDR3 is TGTGCCAGCAGTTTTAGGATAGCGGGAGATACGCAGTATTTT.

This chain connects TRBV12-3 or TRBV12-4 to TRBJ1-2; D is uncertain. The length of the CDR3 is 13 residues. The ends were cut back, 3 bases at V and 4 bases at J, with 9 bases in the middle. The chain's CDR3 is CASSFSAVYGYTF. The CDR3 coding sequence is TGTGCCAGCAGTTTTTCGGCGGTCTATGGCTACACCTTC.

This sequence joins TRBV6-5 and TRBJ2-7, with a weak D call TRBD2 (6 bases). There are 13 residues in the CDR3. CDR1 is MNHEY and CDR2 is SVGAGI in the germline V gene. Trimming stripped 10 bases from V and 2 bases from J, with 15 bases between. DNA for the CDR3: TGTGCCACCAAGGGAGCGGGTACCTACGAGCAGTACTTC. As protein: CATKGAGTYEQYF.

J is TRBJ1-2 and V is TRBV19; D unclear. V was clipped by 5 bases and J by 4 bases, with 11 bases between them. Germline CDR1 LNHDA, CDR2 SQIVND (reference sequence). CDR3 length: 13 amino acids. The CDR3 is CASSVEARYGYTF. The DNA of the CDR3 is TGTGCCAGTAGTGTTGAGGCCCGCTATGGCTACACCTTC.

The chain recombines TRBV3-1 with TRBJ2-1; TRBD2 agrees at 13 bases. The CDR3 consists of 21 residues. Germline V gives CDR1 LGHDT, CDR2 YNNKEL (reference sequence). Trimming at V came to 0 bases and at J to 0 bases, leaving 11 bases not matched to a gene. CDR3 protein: CASSQDGLGLAGKSSYNEQFF. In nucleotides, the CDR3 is TGTGCCAGCAGCCAAGATGGGTTGGGACTAGCGGGAAAGAGCTCCTACAATGAGCAGTTCTTC.